The 15 T cell receptor beta chains presented below share a single source sample, sequenced in a study of CD8+ T cells in alopecia areata. cDNA prepared by RNA extraction and subsequent reverse transcription served as the template for sequencing. The method was immunoSEQ multiplex PCR; TCRdb's version includes in-frame clones alone and lacks a portion of them. The table has about 140,000 clones, about three fifths seen once. Sequencing was performed on CD8+ T cells sorted from blood. These receptors were taken from a human donor in good health.

The genes are TRBV30 and TRBJ2-1; D possibly corresponds to TRBD2 (6 bases). Germline V lookup: CDR1 GTSNPN, CDR2 SVGIG (reference sequence). The ends were cut back, 1 base at V and 6 bases at J, with 25 bases in the middle. This CDR3 contains 18 residues. CDR3 loop: CAWSGEVREPLLSNEQFF. The CDR3, as DNA: TGTGCCTGGAGTGGCGAGGTCCGGGAGCCCCTCCTCTCCAATGAGCAGTTCTTC.

The rearrangement uses TRBV2 and TRBJ2-2; TRBD1 might be the D (6 bases). The germline V gene has CDR1 SNHLY and CDR2 FYNNEI. The CDR3 totals 12 residues. The V and J ends lost 8 bases and 4 bases respectively, with 8 bases between them. CDR3 region: CASDRSTGELFF. The DNA of the CDR3 is TGTGCCAGCGACAGGTCCACCGGGGAGCTGTTTTTT.

This sequence joins TRBV27 and TRBJ1-1; D call uncertain. V was clipped by 4 bases and J by 2 bases, with 11 bases between them. The V gene's germline CDR1 is MNHEY and CDR2 SMNVEV (reference sequence). This CDR3 spans 14 amino acids. The CDR3 loop is CASSSIGFNTEAFF. CDR3 sequence (DNA): TGTGCCAGCAGTTCCATCGGATTTAACACTGAAGCTTTCTTT.

V and J are TRBV10-2 and TRBJ2-5; D ambiguous. This CDR3 contains 12 residues. V lost 3 bases to trimming and J lost 5 bases, with 7 bases between them. Germline CDR1 reads WSHSY; CDR2 reads SAAADI. The CDR3 DNA sequence: TGCGCCAGCAGTGATCTGTCGGAGACCCAGTACTTC. As protein: CASSDLSETQYF.

This chain uses TRBV29-1 with TRBJ1-5; TRBD1 matches at 9 bases. Germline V gene sequence: CDR1 SQVTM, CDR2 ANQGSEA. The CDR3 has 13 residues. V lost 7 bases and J lost 6; bases outside the gene matches: 7. CDR3 loop: CSAGTGIGQPQHF. The CDR3 DNA reads TGCAGCGCAGGGACAGGGATCGGTCAGCCCCAGCATTTT.

V usage is TRBV7-9 and J usage is TRBJ1-2, with 11 bases aligning to TRBD1. This CDR3 comprises 16 residues. Germline V lookup: CDR1 SEHNR, CDR2 FQNEAQ (reference sequence). Trimming at V came to 1 base and at J to 3 bases, leaving 4 bases not matched to a gene. CDR3: CASSLEPGQGDYGYTF. CDR3 DNA sequence: TGTGCCAGCAGCTTAGAGCCGGGACAGGGGGACTATGGCTACACCTTC.

This clone was seen more than once but under ten times. The chain joins TRBV5-1 to TRBJ2-7, with 9 bases identical to TRBD1. The ends lost 4 bases at V and 6 bases at J; junction bases unmatched: 11. The CDR3 has 15 residues. Germline V gene sequence: CDR1 SGHRS, CDR2 YFSETQ. CDR3 amino acids: CASSKVPGTGIEQYF. The CDR3 DNA reads TGCGCCAGCAGCAAAGTTCCCGGGACAGGGATCGAGCAGTACTTC.

This clone was recorded a few times. The chain is built from TRBV29-1 and TRBJ1-2; a weak D match, TRBD1 (6 bases). Germline values: CDR1 SQVTM, CDR2 ANQGSEA. The CDR3 contains 13 residues. Trimming stripped 1 base from V and 8 bases from J, with 14 bases between. The CDR3 DNA sequence: TGCAGCGTTGAAGTCAGAACCAGGGGCGGCTACACCTTC. This sequence encodes CSVEVRTRGGYTF.

This clone was seen repeatedly, ten times or more. This chain connects TRBV27 to TRBJ1-4; D is possibly TRBD1 (5 bases). Germline V gene sequence: CDR1 MNHEY, CDR2 SMNVEV (reference sequence). The CDR3 is 16 amino acids. With 3 bases removed from V and 8 bases from J, the gap between germline ends came to 19 bases. The CDR3 nucleotides are TGTGCCAGCAGTTTGCGGTCAGGGAGGTTTAACGAAAAACTGTTTTTT. As protein: CASSLRSGRFNEKLFF.

V is TRBV9 and J is TRBJ1-2; TRBD1 might be the D (6 bases). V dropped 7 bases and J dropped 4 bases, with 11 bases sitting between them. Germline CDR1 reads SGDLS; CDR2 reads YYNGEE. The CDR3 length is 12 residues. The CDR3 nucleotides are TGTGCCAGCGGAGGGGGGAGCTATGGCTACACCTTC. This encodes CASGGGSYGYTF. The full variable domain, with the rest looked up from reference TRBV9 and TRBJ1-2, is DSGVTQTPKHLITATGQRVTLRCSPRSGDLSVYWYQQSLDQGLQFLIQYYNGEERAKGNILERFSAQQFPDLHSELNLSSLELGDSALYFCASGGGSYGYTFGSGTRLTVV.

The chain joins TRBV4-1 to TRBJ2-5; no clear D gene. The germline gives CDR1 MGHRA, CDR2 YSYEKL. With 2 bases removed from V and 9 bases from J, the gap between germline ends came to 7 bases. This CDR3 contains 11 residues. CDR3 region: CASSQSGAQYF. The CDR3 bases are TGCGCCAGCAGCCAATCCGGTGCCCAGTACTTC.

This sequence joins TRBV5-1 and TRBJ2-3; D is possibly TRBD1 (6 bases). This CDR3 is 15 amino acids long. The V gene lost 7 bases and the J gene lost 4 bases, with 19 bases spanning the gap. Germline V lookup: CDR1 SGHRS, CDR2 YFSETQ. CDR3 sequence reads: CASLPGGEAADTQYF. Written as DNA, the CDR3 is TGCGCCAGCCTCCCTGGGGGCGAAGCAGCAGATACGCAGTATTTT.

The rearrangement uses TRBV5-5 and TRBJ2-1; the D gene is possibly TRBD1 (5 bases). V lost 4 bases to trimming and J lost 8 bases, with 16 bases between them. Germline CDR1 reads SGHKS; CDR2 reads YYEKEE (reference sequence). CDR3 length equals 14 residues. The CDR3 sequence: CASSLYKGRDEQFF. The CDR3 nucleotides are TGTGCCAGCAGCCTTTATAAGGGGCGAGATGAGCAGTTCTTC.

V gene TRBV27 combines with J gene TRBJ1-4; D uncertain. The V gene's germline CDR1 is MNHEY and CDR2 SMNVEV (reference sequence). This CDR3 is built from 16 residues. The germline V and J ends were trimmed by 0 bases and 0 bases, with 8 bases remaining between them. Here the CDR3 reads CASSLSGYATNEKLFF. For the CDR3, the DNA is TGTGCCAGCAGTTTATCAGGATATGCAACTAATGAAAAACTGTTTTTT.

The chain recombines TRBV29-1 with TRBJ2-1; D unclear. With 4 bases removed from V and 13 bases from J, the gap between germline ends came to 11 bases. CDR1 and CDR2 (germline): SQVTM, ANQGSEA. CDR3 length equals 10 residues. This CDR3 reads CSVAAVNQFF. The CDR3, as DNA: TGCAGCGTTGCCGCCGTAAATCAGTTCTTC.